These 17 T cell receptor beta chains originate from one sample sequenced in a study of blood T cells in healthy people across ages. Through a sample-barcoded 5' primer and a J-beta primer mix, a second PCR was run for 7 to 11 cycles. TCRdb re-called the 5' RACE reads through MiXCR, storing one row per CDR3 protein. The sample carries around 710,000 distinct CDR3 sequences, roughly two fifths recorded once. Sequencing input: blood. The receptor set was obtained from a woman aged 60 to 75 in good health.

A few counts support this clonotype. This chain links TRBV6-2 or TRBV6-3 with TRBJ2-5; 11 bases are shared with TRBD2. The CDR3 contains 16 residues. Germline CDR1 and CDR2: MNHEY and SVGEGT. V shed 6 bases and J 2 bases; nucleotides not matched to a gene: 8. CDR3 DNA sequence: TGTGCCAGCAGCTTAGGACTAGCGGGCACACAAGAGACCCAGTACTTC. It codes for CASSLGLAGTQETQYF.

The chain is built from TRBV6-5 and TRBJ2-5; 11 bases fit TRBD2. The V segment lost 4 bases and the J segment 4 bases; nucleotides outside the gene matches: 5. This CDR3 contains 15 residues. Germline V lookup: CDR1 MNHEY, CDR2 SVGAGI. Here the CDR3 DNA reads TGTGCCAGCAGTTCACTAGCGGGAGTGAGAGAGACCCAGTACTTC. This sequence encodes CASSSLAGVRETQYF.

The V and J genes are TRBV24-1 and TRBJ2-3, with D hard to call. The germline V and J ends were trimmed by 8 bases and 6 bases, with 5 bases remaining between them. Per germline, CDR1 KGHDR and CDR2 SFDVKD. There are 10 residues in the CDR3. The CDR3: CATKSDTQYF. The CDR3 region has the DNA TGTGCCACCAAGTCGGATACGCAGTATTTT.

The chain recombines TRBV6-5 with TRBJ2-1; tentative D call: TRBD2 (6 bases). Germline V gene sequence: CDR1 MNHEY, CDR2 SVGAGI. V was cut by 4 bases and J by 13 bases, with 23 bases left in between. This CDR3 has 15 amino acids. The DNA of the CDR3 is TGTGCCAGCAGTTTCAGACTAGACGGGAGTGAGACCCAGTTCTTC. Residues: CASSFRLDGSETQFF.

The chain has TRBV27 and TRBJ1-1; D is undetermined. This CDR3 region has 15 residues. In germline, CDR1 is MNHEY, CDR2 SMNVEV (reference sequence). The germline V and J ends were trimmed by 3 bases and 0 bases, with 11 bases remaining between them. The CDR3 loop is CASSFDEGLNTEAFF. For the CDR3, the DNA is TGTGCCAGCAGTTTTGACGAGGGCTTGAACACTGAAGCTTTCTTT.

The chain carries TRBV20-1 and TRBJ2-5; D is unclear. The last part of the DNA fits TRBJ2-7 better; the J call may be wrong. Germline CDR1 and CDR2: DFQATT and SNEGSKA (reference sequence). This CDR3 comprises 12 residues. In nucleotides, the CDR3 is TGCAGTGCCAGGTGGGATGGTTACGAGCAGTACTTC. Translated, it gives CSARWDGYEQYF.

The V call is TRBV20-1, the J call TRBJ2-2; 9 bases align to TRBD1. CDR3 length: 13 amino acids. Per germline, CDR1 DFQATT and CDR2 SNEGSKA (reference sequence). Losses at the gene ends were 6 bases for V and 4 bases for J; bases not matched to a gene: 3. The CDR3 sequence: CSAAQGATGELFF. The DNA for the CDR3 is TGCAGTGCCGCACAGGGGGCCACCGGGGAGCTGTTTTTT.

This chain joins TRBV12-3 or TRBV12-4 and TRBJ1-2, with 11 bases matching TRBD1. V was clipped by 7 bases and J by 7 bases; unmatched bases: 5. The CDR3 covers 13 residues. CDR3 nucleotides: TGTGCCAGCAACCAGGACAGGGGGCTTGGCTACACCTTC. Amino acids: CASNQDRGLGYTF.

This chain links TRBV5-6 with TRBJ2-4; the match to TRBD2 covers 7 bases. Germline CDR1 and CDR2: SGHDT and YYEEEE. Trimming took 0 bases from V and 1 from J; bases not matched to a gene: 7. The CDR3 extends over 17 amino acids. This CDR3 reads CASSLVPRERAKNIQYF. In DNA, the CDR3 is TGTGCCAGCAGCTTGGTACCGCGGGAGAGGGCCAAAAACATTCAGTACTTC. The entire variable domain, with the rest obtained from reference TRBV5-6 and TRBJ2-4, is as follows: DAGVTQSPTHLIKTRGQQVTLRCSPKSGHDTVSWYQQALGQGPQFIFQYYEEEERQRGNFPDRFSGHQFPNYSSELNVNALLLGDSALYLCASSLVPRERAKNIQYFGAGTRLSVL.

The chain is built from TRBV5-1 and TRBJ2-5; a possible D gene is TRBD2 (5 bases). Trimming pared 2 bases from V and 1 base from J, leaving 12 bases between. This CDR3 is built from 15 residues. The germline gives CDR1 SGHRS, CDR2 YFSETQ. The CDR3 here is CASSLTYGVQETQYF. DNA for the CDR3: TGCGCCAGCAGCTTAACCTACGGGGTCCAAGAGACCCAGTACTTC. Together with reference TRBV5-1 and TRBJ2-5, the CDR3 gives the full variable domain: KAGVTQTPRYLIKTRGQQVTLSCSPISGHRSVSWYQQTPGQGLQFLFEYFSETQRNKGNFPGRFSGRQFSNSRSEMNVSTLELGDSALYLCASSLTYGVQETQYFGPGTRLLVL.

The chain joins TRBV27 to TRBJ2-7, with 11 nucleotides matching TRBD2. CDR1 and CDR2 (germline): MNHEY, SMNVEV (reference sequence). V gave up 5 bases and J gave up 7 bases; unmatched junction bases: 13. The CDR3 length is 16 residues. Written as DNA, the CDR3 is TGTGCCAGCAGTGGGCGGACTAGCGGGTACTACAATGAGCAGTACTTC. Translating it yields CASSGRTSGYYNEQYF.

The chain combines TRBV28 with TRBJ2-7; 8 bases are shared with TRBD1. Per the germline V gene, CDR1 is MDHEN and CDR2 is SYDVKM. The ends lost 6 bases at V and 4 bases at J; junction bases unmatched: 8. CDR3 length equals 14 residues. CDR3 amino acids: CASRPPDRDYEQYF. DNA of the CDR3: TGTGCCAGCAGACCTCCGGACAGGGATTACGAGCAGTACTTC.

This clonotype was counted at least ten times. The genes are TRBV12-3 or TRBV12-4 and TRBJ2-5; no definite D call. The CDR3 extends over 14 amino acids. Trimming removed 2 bases from V and 2 bases from J, with 9 bases in between. The CDR3 bases are TGTGCCAGCAGTTTATTAGACCTTCAAGAGACCCAGTACTTC. Translated: CASSLLDLQETQYF.

This clonotype has more than one count but fewer than ten. J is TRBJ2-7 and V is TRBV3-1; D might be TRBD2 (7 bases). Germline values: CDR1 LGHDT, CDR2 YNNKEL (reference sequence). V gave up 4 bases and J gave up 0 bases, with 13 bases separating them. The CDR3 consists of 15 residues. The CDR3 region is CASSPKGGVSYEQYF. CDR3 bases: TGTGCCAGCAGCCCCAAGGGGGGGGTCTCCTACGAGCAGTACTTC.

The rearrangement links TRBV6-2 or TRBV6-3 to TRBJ2-1, with 7 bases that match TRBD2. With 6 bases clipped from V and 8 bases from J, the junction kept 10 bases outside the gene matches. Germline V lookup: CDR1 MNHEY, CDR2 SVGEGT. This CDR3 is built from 14 residues. The CDR3 reads CASSPDWEGDEQFF. DNA for the CDR3: TGTGCCAGCAGCCCGGACTGGGAGGGCGATGAGCAGTTCTTC.

In this sample, this clonotype turned up a few times. The chain recombines TRBV28 with TRBJ1-1, with unresolved D. CDR3 length: 16 amino acids. CDR1 MDHEN and CDR2 SYDVKM come from the germline V gene. V was pared by 7 bases and J by 1 base, with 19 bases between. CDR3 in DNA: TGTGCCAGCACCGGCCACGGCACTCAGGCGAACACTGAAGCTTTCTTT. Translation: CASTGHGTQANTEAFF.

Ten or more counts support this clonotype. The chain links TRBV29-1 to TRBJ2-1, with TRBD1 matching 7 bases. J gave up 6 bases and V 5 bases, and 4 bases lay outside the gene matches. This CDR3 has 12 residues. The germline V gene encodes CDR1 SQVTM and CDR2 ANQGSEA. CDR3 in DNA: TGCAGCGTTAGACAGGGCTCCAATGAGCAGTTCTTC. This gives the protein CSVRQGSNEQFF.